This T cell receptor (beta chain) is drawn from a study of OX40 agonist ivuxolimab in advanced cancers. Background on the study: Every 2 weeks, ivuxolimab was infused into the patients intravenously at between 0.01 and 10 mg/kg.

Here immunoSEQ multiplex PCR was the method, and the copy in TCRdb shows in-frame clones only, minus some. The data show 77,000 or so clones, approximately 89% seen once. This CDR3 is 11 amino acids long. V lost 4 bases to trimming and J lost 5 bases, with 9 bases between them. Germline-derived CDR1 and CDR2 are SQVTM and ANQGSEA. The sequence was obtained from an adult with an advanced solid tumor such as melanoma, head and neck, liver or kidney cancer. The source material was CD4+ or CD8+ T cells sorted from blood, sampled in a trial of the OX40 agonist ivuxolimab. This chain joins TRBV29-1 and TRBJ2-7, with TRBD2 as a possible D gene (5 bases). CDR3 bases: TGCAGCGTTGGAGCTAGCAACGAGCAGTACTTC. It translates to CSVGASNEQYF.